The 30 T cell receptor beta chains below were found in one sample sequenced in a study of shared T cell receptors in the human thymus. Some clones are missing from TCRdb's copy, which holds only in-frame ones; the method was immunoSEQ multiplex PCR. Among around 340,000 clones listed, over 90% were seen once. The sequencing sample was made of thymocytes. The receptors here all came from a human donor.

This chain uses TRBV19 with TRBJ2-7, with 14 positions matching TRBD2. Trimming removed 3 bases from V and 3 bases from J; junction bases left unmatched: 7. CDR1 LNHDA and CDR2 SQIVND come from the germline V gene (reference sequence). The CDR3 loop spans 17 amino acids. In DNA, the CDR3 is TGTGCCAGTAGTATCCCCGGGACTAGCGGGAGAAGCTACGAGCAGTACTTC. This codes for CASSIPGTSGRSYEQYF.

This clone appeared a few times. The chain couples TRBV28 to TRBJ2-1, with TRBD2 matching 11 bases. V lost 3 bases and J lost 13; bases outside the gene matches: 14. The CDR3 extends over 16 amino acids. The germline gives CDR1 MDHEN, CDR2 SYDVKM. CDR3 nucleotides: TGTGCCAGCAGTTTTATCATGGGGGGGCTAGCGGGAGGTCAGTTCTTC. This gives the protein CASSFIMGGLAGGQFF.

The CDR3 nucleotides read TGTGCCTGGAGTGTACGGGGCCATATAAAAGAGAACGGCTACACCTTC. It codes for CAWSVRGHIKENGYTF. The V call is TRBV30, the J call TRBJ1-2; a possible D gene is TRBD1 (5 bases). Germline V gene data show CDR1 as GTSNPN and CDR2 as SVGIG (reference sequence). Trimming shortened V by 0 bases and J by 8 bases, and 22 bases separated the two germline ends. This CDR3 has 16 amino acids.

This clone came up a few times. The genes are TRBV4-1 and TRBJ2-1, with a tentative D call TRBD1 (7 bases). Germline V gives CDR1 MGHRA, CDR2 YSYEKL. The V and J ends lost 4 bases and 3 bases respectively, with 19 bases between them. The CDR3 is 17 amino acids. CDR3: CASSPKGLRGVYNEQFF. The CDR3 nucleotides are TGCGCCAGCAGCCCTAAGGGCCTCAGGGGGGTCTACAATGAGCAGTTCTTC.

V and J are TRBV1 and TRBJ2-1; TRBD2, the D gene given by the table, was not confirmed from the DNA. TRBV1 is a pseudogene. The CDR3 extends over 14 amino acids. The CDR3 loop reads CTSRGLPTEDEQFF. CDR3 in DNA: TGCACCAGCAGGGGACTACCGACTGAGGATGAGCAGTTCTTC.

This clone was seen only once. J is TRBJ1-4 and V is TRBV19; D unresolved. Between the trimmed V and J ends, which lost 0 bases and 2 bases, there was a span of 7 bases. The CDR3 is made up of 15 amino acids. Germline loops: CDR1 LNHDA, CDR2 SQIVND (reference sequence). The CDR3 spells CASSIDRGTNEKLFF. CDR3 DNA: TGTGCCAGTAGTATAGACCGGGGTACTAATGAAAAACTGTTTTTT.

The rearrangement joins TRBV28 to TRBJ1-3; possible D gene TRBD1, 6 bases. The germline V gene encodes CDR1 MDHEN and CDR2 SYDVKM. Deletions cut 4 bases from V and 2 bases from J, with 15 bases between. The CDR3 loop spans 16 amino acids. CDR3 in amino acids: CASSSPPRGPGNTIYF. CDR3 coding DNA: TGTGCCAGCAGTTCACCCCCCAGGGGCCCTGGAAACACCATATATTTT. Together with reference TRBV28 and TRBJ1-3, the CDR3 gives the full variable domain: DVKVTQSSRYLVKRTGEKVFLECVQDMDHENMFWYRQDPGLGLRLIYFSYDVKMKEKGDIPEGYSVSREKKERFSLILESASTNQTSMYLCASSSPPRGPGNTIYFGEGSWLTVV.

The chain is built from TRBV28 and TRBJ2-7; D might be TRBD1 (5 bases). The germline CDR1 and CDR2 sequences are MDHEN and SYDVKM. This CDR3 has 16 residues. Trimming removed 3 bases at V and 3 bases at J, with 18 bases between. The CDR3 DNA reads TGTGCCAGCAGTTTGGGAAGTCCAGGGTGCGGCTACGAGCAGTACTTC. Encoded protein: CASSLGSPGCGYEQYF.

The gene calls are TRBV7-9 and TRBJ1-2; unclear D gene. The germline gives CDR1 SEHNR, CDR2 FQNEAQ (reference sequence). Deletions cut 2 bases from V and 0 bases from J, with 13 bases between. This CDR3 contains 16 residues. Written as DNA, the CDR3 is TGTGCCAGCAGCTTATGGAGCGTACAAGCTAACTATGGCTACACCTTC. Its translation: CASSLWSVQANYGYTF.

V gene TRBV28 combines with J gene TRBJ1-1, with TRBD1 matching 11 bases. Germline lookup yields CDR1 MDHEN and CDR2 SYDVKM. This CDR3 comprises 16 residues. Losses at the gene ends were 6 bases for V and 3 bases for J; bases not matched to a gene: 9. In DNA, the CDR3 is TGTGCCAGCAGCTGCACCCCGGGACAGGGGGACACTGAAGCTTTCTTT. Protein product: CASSCTPGQGDTEAFF.

This chain links TRBV7-3 with TRBJ2-1; tentatively, D is TRBD2 (5 bases). CDR3 length equals 16 residues. Trimming stripped 5 bases from V and 7 bases from J, with 21 bases between. Germline CDR1 is SGHTA and CDR2 is FQGTGA. The CDR3 DNA follows: TGTGCCAGCAGCCCTTCTACGGCGGAAAGGAGGAATGAGCAGTTCTTC. Translation: CASSPSTAERRNEQFF.

The J gene is TRBJ2-7, the V gene TRBV28, with D possibly matching TRBD1 (6 bases). The germline V gene encodes CDR1 MDHEN and CDR2 SYDVKM. CDR3 length equals 13 residues. Here the CDR3 DNA reads TGTGCGCACAGGGCCCCAAACGACTACGAGCAGTACTTC. Translated, it gives CAHRAPNDYEQYF.

V is TRBV10-2 and J is TRBJ2-3, with D uncertain. CDR3 length equals 14 residues. V was pared by 0 bases and J by 0 bases, with 4 bases between. Germline V lookup: CDR1 WSHSY, CDR2 SAAADI. CDR3 DNA sequence: TGCGCCAGCAGTGAGTCGCGGAGCACAGATACGCAGTATTTT. Amino acid sequence: CASSESRSTDTQYF.

The chain carries TRBV7-2 and TRBJ2-7, with 7 bases identical to TRBD1. Looked up from germline, CDR1 is SGHTA and CDR2 is FQGNSA. Trimming removed 2 bases from V and 3 bases from J; junction bases left unmatched: 19. The CDR3 runs 19 residues. The CDR3 DNA is TGTGCCAGCAGCTTAACCGACAGGGCAAGTACCCCCTATTACTACGAGCAGTACTTC. Amino acid sequence: CASSLTDRASTPYYYEQYF.

DNA of the CDR3: TGTTACTTCCGTCACCTCTCTGGAAACACCATATATTTT. Its protein is CYFRHLSGNTIYF. This sequence joins TRBV21-1 and TRBJ1-3. TRBV21-1 constitutes a pseudogene. This CDR3 region has 13 residues.

The chain's CDR3 is CASSVRLAGTISGANVLTF. CDR3 DNA sequence: TGTGCCAGCAGTGTCCGACTAGCGGGTACCATCTCTGGGGCCAACGTCCTGACTTTC. The V gene is TRBV27, the J gene TRBJ2-6; 10 bases are shared with TRBD2. CDR3 length: 19 residues. Germline V gene lookup returns CDR1 MNHEY and CDR2 SMNVEV (reference sequence). The V and J ends lost 5 bases and 0 bases, in that order; junction bases with no gene match: 10.

The chain joins TRBV27 to TRBJ1-1; D gene ambiguous. The CDR3 totals 13 residues. Germline CDR1 MNHEY, CDR2 SMNVEV (reference sequence). Trimming shortened V by 10 bases and J by 2 bases, and 14 bases separated the two germline ends. CDR3 coding DNA: TGTGCCACGCCCAGCGGGGATAACACTGAAGCTTTCTTT. Residues: CATPSGDNTEAFF.

This chain joins TRBV7-2 and TRBJ2-7, with D possibly matching TRBD2 (5 bases). Germline CDR1 SGHTA, CDR2 FQGNSA. This CDR3 is 13 amino acids long. Trimming stripped 5 bases from V and 3 bases from J, with 11 bases between. CDR3 amino acids: CASSHDRDYEQYF. CDR3 sequence (DNA): TGTGCCAGCAGCCACGACCGGGACTACGAGCAGTACTTC. Complete variable domain (other parts from reference TRBV7-2 and TRBJ2-7): GAGVSQSPSNKVTEKGKDVELRCDPISGHTALYWYRQSLGQGLEFLIYFQGNSAPDKSGLPSDRFSAERTGGSVSTLTIQRTQQEDSAVYLCASSHDRDYEQYFGPGTRLTVT.

The V gene is TRBV4-3, the J gene TRBJ2-7; 9 nucleotides align to TRBD2. There are 17 residues in the CDR3. The V and J ends lost 0 bases and 5 bases, in that order; junction bases with no gene match: 11. Germline CDR1 is LGHNA and CDR2 is YSLEER. The chain's CDR3 is CASSQDQNSGSLNEQYF. CDR3 DNA: TGCGCCAGCAGCCAAGATCAGAATAGCGGGAGCTTGAACGAGCAGTACTTC.

The chain recombines TRBV7-9 with TRBJ2-1; D call uncertain. The CDR3 contains 16 residues. The V and J ends lost 5 bases and 0 bases respectively, with 14 bases between them. In germline, CDR1 is SEHNR, CDR2 FQNEAQ (reference sequence). This CDR3 reads CASSPAPDYSYNEQFF. CDR3 nucleotide sequence: TGTGCCAGCAGCCCCGCCCCGGATTACTCCTACAATGAGCAGTTCTTC.

V gene TRBV6-5 combines with J gene TRBJ2-7; D not resolved. Germline V gene lookup returns CDR1 MNHEY and CDR2 SVGAGI. The V end lost 1 base, the J end lost 5 bases, and 15 bases lay between the germline ends. The CDR3 consists of 15 residues. The CDR3 sequence: CASSYLGRTGHEQYF. The DNA of the CDR3 is TGTGCCAGCAGTTACTTGGGCAGGACGGGCCACGAGCAGTACTTC.

V gene TRBV5-6 combines with J gene TRBJ2-7; tentatively, D is TRBD2 (5 bases). The CDR3 runs 16 residues. Trimming removed 4 bases at V and 3 bases at J, with 20 bases between. Germline loops: CDR1 SGHDT, CDR2 YYEEEE. The CDR3 protein is CASSRLQSGGNYEQYF. CDR3 sequence (DNA): TGTGCCAGCAGCAGGCTCCAGAGCGGAGGAAACTACGAGCAGTACTTC.

The chain has TRBV11-2 and TRBJ2-7, with D possibly called TRBD1 or TRBD2 (5 bases each). The CDR3 extends over 15 amino acids. V lost 5 bases to trimming and J lost 1 base, with 15 bases between them. In germline, CDR1 is SGHAT, CDR2 FQNNGV. In DNA form, the CDR3 reads TGTGCCAGCAGCATCCCGGGACGGGGATCCTACGAGCAGTACTTC. It translates to CASSIPGRGSYEQYF. The variable domain in full, with the rest retrieved from reference TRBV11-2 and TRBJ2-7, is EAGVAQSPRYKIIEKRQSVAFWCNPISGHATLYWYQQILGQGPKLLIQFQNNGVVDDSQLPKDRFSAERLKGVDSTLKIQPAKLEDSAVYLCASSIPGRGSYEQYFGPGTRLTVT.

This clone appeared a single time. This chain uses TRBV2 with TRBJ1-1; 8 bases are shared with TRBD1. The germline gives CDR1 SNHLY, CDR2 FYNNEI. This CDR3 is built from 13 residues. The V segment lost 6 bases and the J segment 5 bases; nucleotides outside the gene matches: 5. This CDR3 reads CASRAGGGTEAFF. The CDR3 bases are TGTGCCAGCAGGGCAGGGGGCGGTACTGAAGCTTTCTTT.

The chain joins TRBV28 to TRBJ2-7; 7 nucleotides match TRBD2. The CDR3 has 17 amino acids. V dropped 3 bases and J dropped 0; count of bases not matched to a gene: 11. Germline lookup yields CDR1 MDHEN and CDR2 SYDVKM. The CDR3, as DNA: TGTGCCAGCAGTTTTTCCAGAGCGGGGTCGAGCTCCTACGAGCAGTACTTC. Translation gives CASSFSRAGSSSYEQYF.

The chain has TRBV19 and TRBJ2-5; TRBD2 is a possible D gene (6 bases). Germline V gene lookup returns CDR1 LNHDA and CDR2 SQIVND (reference sequence). Trimming shortened V by 5 bases and J by 5 bases, and 9 bases separated the two germline ends. This CDR3 comprises 12 residues. CDR3 sequence reads: CASSWAGETQYF. CDR3 nucleotide sequence: TGTGCCAGTAGTTGGGCGGGGGAGACCCAGTACTTC.

The CDR3 loop is CASSPSRIFTSGRYNEQFF. DNA for the CDR3: TGTGCCAGCTCACCCAGTAGAATCTTTACTAGCGGGAGGTACAATGAGCAGTTCTTC. The rearrangement links TRBV18 to TRBJ2-1, with 12 bases matching TRBD2. This CDR3 region has 19 residues. The junction had 13 bases not matched to a gene; V was cut back by 3 bases and J by 4 bases. Per germline, CDR1 KGHSH and CDR2 LQKENI.

This clone was recorded only once. V usage is TRBV21-1 and J usage is TRBJ2-3; TRBD2 is the table's D call and was not checked against the DNA. TRBV21-1 is described as a pseudogene. There are 15 residues in the CDR3. CDR3 in amino acids: CASSKIGPGRGTQYF. CDR3 in DNA: TGTGCCAGCAGCAAAATCGGGCCGGGGAGGGGTACGCAGTATTTT.

The V and J genes are TRBV27 and TRBJ2-7, with D possibly matching TRBD1 (6 bases). CDR3 length: 16 residues. Trimming shortened V by 6 bases and J by 3 bases, and 21 bases separated the two germline ends. Germline assignment: CDR1 MNHEY and CDR2 SMNVEV (reference sequence). The CDR3 region has the DNA TGTGCCAGCAGCCTAACCCCGGACAGATTAAGCTACGAGCAGTACTTC. Its translation: CASSLTPDRLSYEQYF.

The V gene is TRBV30, the J gene TRBJ2-7; D unresolved. CDR1 is GTSNPN, CDR2 SVGIG, per germline (reference sequence). The CDR3 loop spans 12 amino acids. The V gene lost 1 base and the J gene lost 2 bases, with 6 bases spanning the gap. The CDR3 sequence: CAWSDPTYEQYF. The CDR3 bases are TGTGCCTGGAGTGACCCCACCTACGAGCAGTACTTC.